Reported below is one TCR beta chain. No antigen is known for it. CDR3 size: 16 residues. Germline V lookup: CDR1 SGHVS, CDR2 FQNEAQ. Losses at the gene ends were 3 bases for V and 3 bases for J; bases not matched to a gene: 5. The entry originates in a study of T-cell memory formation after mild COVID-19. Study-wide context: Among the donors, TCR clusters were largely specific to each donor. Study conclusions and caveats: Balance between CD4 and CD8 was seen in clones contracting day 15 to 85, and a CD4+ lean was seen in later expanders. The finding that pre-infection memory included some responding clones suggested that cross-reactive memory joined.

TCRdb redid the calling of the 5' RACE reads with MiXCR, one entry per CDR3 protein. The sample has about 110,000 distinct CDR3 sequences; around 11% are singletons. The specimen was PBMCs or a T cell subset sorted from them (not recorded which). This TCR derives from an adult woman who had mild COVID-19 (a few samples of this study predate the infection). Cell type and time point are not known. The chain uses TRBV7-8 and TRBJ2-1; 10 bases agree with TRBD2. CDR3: CASSLFLAGDYNEQFF. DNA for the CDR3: TGTGCCAGCAGCTTGTTCCTAGCGGGAGACTACAATGAGCAGTTCTTC.